Below, 28 T cell receptor beta chains from the same sample are listed, as sequenced in a study of control samples from healthy donors and cancer patients. Profiled with immunoSEQ multiplex PCR; TCRdb holds only in-frame clones, not every one. The repertoire holds 100,000 to 150,000 clones, with just under 95% as singletons. Sequencing was done on a sample of blood. The source of these receptors is a man aged 18 to 30 in good health.

The chain combines TRBV5-6 with TRBJ1-5; the D gene is possibly TRBD1 (5 bases). CDR3 length: 15 residues. Germline values: CDR1 SGHDT, CDR2 YYEEEE. Trimming pared 6 bases from V and 4 bases from J, leaving 17 bases between. The CDR3 nucleotides read TGTGCCAGCAACTACAATCAGGGTCCTAATCAGCCCCAGCATTTT. Amino acid sequence: CASNYNQGPNQPQHF.

This rearrangement joins TRBV18 to TRBJ1-3; D not certain. The germline V gene has CDR1 KGHSH and CDR2 LQKENI. This CDR3 has 16 residues. Trimming took off 8 bases at V and 0 bases at J, with 17 bases between the two ends. The CDR3 sequence is CASTPDQTSSGNTIYF. The CDR3, as DNA: TGTGCCAGCACCCCGGATCAAACGAGCTCTGGAAACACCATATATTTT.

This clone has just one count. The chain uses TRBV7-9 and TRBJ2-1; 8 bases fit TRBD1. Germline CDR1 reads SEHNR; CDR2 reads FQNEAQ (reference sequence). The CDR3 has 15 amino acids. V trimming: 1 base; J trimming: 1 base; junction bases outside the gene matches: 0. The CDR3 nucleotides are TGTGCCAGCAGCTTAGGGACAGGGTCCTACAATGAGCAGTTCTTC. This encodes CASSLGTGSYNEQFF.

The chain is built from TRBV18 and TRBJ1-1; the D gene is possibly TRBD1 (6 bases). The V and J ends lost 5 bases and 4 bases respectively, with 11 bases between them. There are 13 residues in the CDR3. CDR1 and CDR2 from the germline V gene are KGHSH and LQKENI. CDR3: CASSTDRTTEAFF. CDR3 bases: TGTGCCAGCTCAACCGACAGGACCACTGAAGCTTTCTTT.

The chain links TRBV7-2 to TRBJ1-3; D uncertain. The CDR3 is 14 residues long. Germline CDR1 reads SGHTA; CDR2 reads FQGNSA. V shed 2 bases and J shed 6 bases, with 11 bases lying between them. CDR3 bases: TGTGCCAGCAGCTTATTAACTCGCGTAAACACCATATATTTT. It translates to CASSLLTRVNTIYF.

The CDR3 protein is CAISGTSGGGTDTQYF. The CDR3 DNA sequence: TGTGCCATCAGTGGCACTAGCGGGGGGGGCACAGATACGCAGTATTTT. The chain uses TRBV10-3 and TRBJ2-3; 13 bases map to TRBD2. After removal of 4 bases from V and 1 base from J, the junction contained 2 bases not matched to a gene. The germline V gene encodes CDR1 ENHRY and CDR2 SYGVKD. The CDR3 has 16 residues.

CDR3 sequence: CASTPFHLAVYGYTF. The CDR3 nucleotides read TGTGCCAGCACTCCTTTTCATCTGGCGGTCTATGGCTACACCTTC. The chain combines TRBV6-5 with TRBJ1-2; D is undetermined. The CDR3 runs to 15 residues. Trimming cost V 7 bases and J 4 bases, with 19 bases left between them. Per the germline V gene, CDR1 is MNHEY and CDR2 is SVGAGI.

The J gene is TRBJ2-7, the V gene TRBV2; D gene uncertain. The germline CDR1 and CDR2 sequences are SNHLY and FYNNEI. Trimming removed 5 bases from V and 0 bases from J, with 2 bases in between. The CDR3 loop spans 11 amino acids. This CDR3 reads CASSNSYEQYF. For the CDR3, the DNA is TGTGCCAGCAGTAACTCCTACGAGCAGTACTTC.

J is TRBJ2-6 and V is TRBV4-1; D call uncertain. Trimming cost V 1 base and J 2 bases, with 18 bases left between them. The germline V gene encodes CDR1 MGHRA and CDR2 YSYEKL. This CDR3 has 19 residues. The CDR3 sequence is CASSQGLRLTSAGANVLTF. CDR3 nucleotide sequence: TGCGCCAGCAGCCAAGGGTTAAGGTTGACGTCGGCTGGGGCCAACGTCCTGACTTTC.

Here the CDR3 reads CASSMVGVLGSGQETQYF. In DNA form, the CDR3 reads TGTGCCAGTAGTATGGTAGGGGTTTTGGGTAGTGGCCAAGAGACCCAGTACTTC. The genes are TRBV19 and TRBJ2-5, with D perhaps matching TRBD1 (5 bases). Deletions cut 3 bases from V and 1 base from J, with 21 bases between. CDR3 length: 18 amino acids. Germline V gene sequence: CDR1 LNHDA, CDR2 SQIVND (reference sequence).

The chain joins TRBV18 to TRBJ1-5, with unresolved D. Trimming removed 6 bases at V and 5 bases at J, with 11 bases between. CDR1 is KGHSH and CDR2 is LQKENI in the germline V gene. CDR3 size: 13 residues. The CDR3, as DNA: TGTGCCAGCTCGCGAGGGAGAGATCAGCCCCAGCATTTT. Protein sequence: CASSRGRDQPQHF.

The chain uses TRBV11-2 and TRBJ2-7; D gene ambiguous. The germline gives CDR1 SGHAT, CDR2 FQNNGV. V was clipped by 5 bases and J by 2 bases, with 19 bases between them. The CDR3 spans 16 residues. The CDR3 DNA follows: TGTGCCAGCAGCCACTTGAGGTCCTACCGCCCCTACGAGCAGTACTTC. Its protein is CASSHLRSYRPYEQYF.

This chain joins TRBV19 and TRBJ1-2; TRBD1 is a possible D gene (5 bases). V shed 5 bases and J shed 1 base, with 8 bases lying between them. The V gene's germline CDR1 is LNHDA and CDR2 SQIVND (reference sequence). There are 13 residues in the CDR3. CDR3 in DNA: TGTGCCAGTAGTCAGCAGGGTAACTATGGCTACACCTTC. Translation gives CASSQQGNYGYTF.

The V call is TRBV12-3 or TRBV12-4, the J call TRBJ2-5; D remains ambiguous. V was shortened by 6 bases and J by 5 bases, with 10 bases between the two germline ends. The CDR3 totals 12 residues. In DNA form, the CDR3 reads TGTGCCAGCAGCCTCTTGGTGGAGACCCAGTACTTC. It yields the protein CASSLLVETQYF.

This chain connects TRBV10-3 to TRBJ2-1, with 7 bases fitting TRBD2. The ends lost 3 bases at V and 5 bases at J; junction bases unmatched: 7. CDR1 and CDR2 from the germline V gene are ENHRY and SYGVKD. The CDR3 loop spans 15 amino acids. The CDR3 here is CAISDISGGNNEQFF. The DNA for the CDR3 is TGTGCCATCAGTGATATATCGGGGGGAAACAATGAGCAGTTCTTC.

This chain uses TRBV7-7 with TRBJ2-1, with 8 bases lining up with TRBD2. V was pared by 5 bases and J by 10 bases, with 16 bases of the junction left unmatched. The CDR3 has 16 amino acids. Per germline, CDR1 SSHAT and CDR2 FNYEAQ (reference sequence). CDR3 nucleotide sequence: TGTGCCAGCAGCCTGAGGAGCGGGGGACTCCTCAGGGAGCAGTTCTTC. Protein product: CASSLRSGGLLREQFF.

The V call is TRBV4-2, the J call TRBJ2-1, with 9 bases aligning to TRBD1. Germline V gene sequence: CDR1 LGHNA, CDR2 YNFKEQ. The CDR3 loop spans 16 amino acids. V was clipped by 3 bases and J by 5 bases; unmatched bases: 8. CDR3 in DNA: TGTGCCAGCAGCCAGTTACAGGGACAGGGCCACAATGAGCAGTTCTTC. It codes for CASSQLQGQGHNEQFF.

This chain joins TRBV7-9 and TRBJ1-6; 10 bases are shared with TRBD1. The junction had 3 bases not matched to a gene; V was cut back by 3 bases and J by 7 bases. Looked up from germline, CDR1 is SEHNR and CDR2 is FQNEAQ (reference sequence). This CDR3 comprises 15 residues. The CDR3 protein is CASSFEGQGNSPLHF. Written as DNA, the CDR3 is TGTGCCAGCAGCTTTGAGGGACAGGGGAATTCACCCCTCCACTTT.

The chain has TRBV9 and TRBJ2-3; tentatively, D is TRBD2 (5 bases). The CDR3 runs to 15 residues. With 4 bases removed from V and 1 base from J, the gap between germline ends came to 13 bases. Germline V gives CDR1 SGDLS, CDR2 YYNGEE. CDR3 in amino acids: CASSSGLTRTDTQYF. The CDR3 DNA is TGTGCCAGCAGCTCCGGACTCACTCGCACAGATACGCAGTATTTT.

The chain combines TRBV6-5 with TRBJ2-3; possible D gene TRBD2, 5 bases. There are 14 residues in the CDR3. Deletions cut 8 bases from V and 1 base from J, with 13 bases between. Germline CDR1 MNHEY, CDR2 SVGAGI. The CDR3 region is CASCRTGRTDTQYF. The CDR3, as DNA: TGTGCCAGCTGCCGGACTGGTCGCACAGATACGCAGTATTTT.

In its sample, this clone was seen once. The gene calls are TRBV5-5 and TRBJ1-1; D remains unclear. Germline lookup yields CDR1 SGHKS and CDR2 YYEKEE (reference sequence). Trimming stripped 0 bases from V and 10 bases from J, with 19 bases between. The CDR3 contains 15 residues. DNA of the CDR3: TGTGCCAGCAGCTTGGATCTCACATTTTTTCCGATAGCTTTCTTT. It is translated as CASSLDLTFFPIAFF.

The chain couples TRBV18 to TRBJ2-2, with D possibly matching TRBD1 (5 bases). Trimming removed 2 bases from V and 3 bases from J, with 13 bases in between. This CDR3 is 16 amino acids long. CDR1 and CDR2 from the germline V gene are KGHSH and LQKENI. The CDR3 loop is CASSPLAGLDTGELFF. The CDR3 DNA reads TGTGCCAGCTCACCATTGGCAGGGTTGGACACCGGGGAGCTGTTTTTT. The variable domain in full, with the rest retrieved from reference TRBV18 and TRBJ2-2, is NAGVMQNPRHLVRRRGQEARLRCSPMKGHSHVYWYRQLPEEGLKFMVYLQKENIIDESGMPKERFSAEFPKEGPSILRIQQVVRGDSAAYFCASSPLAGLDTGELFFGEGSRLTVL.

The chain links TRBV7-9 to TRBJ1-1; D gene uncertain. V lost 1 base, J lost 8 bases, and 5 bases lay in between. Germline CDR1 is SEHNR and CDR2 is FQNEAQ (reference sequence). CDR3 length: 11 residues. CDR3 loop: CASSLDPEAFF. The CDR3 DNA reads TGTGCCAGCAGCTTAGATCCAGAAGCTTTCTTT. The whole variable domain, remainder taken from reference TRBV7-9 and TRBJ1-1, is DTGVSQNPRHKITKRGQNVTFRCDPISEHNRLYWYRQTLGQGPEFLTYFQNEAQLEKSRLLSDRFSAERPKGSFSTLEIQRTEQGDSAMYLCASSLDPEAFFGQGTRLTVV.

The chain recombines TRBV27 with TRBJ1-5; D remains unclear. Germline loops: CDR1 MNHEY, CDR2 SMNVEV (reference sequence). The length of the CDR3 is 14 residues. V lost 6 bases to trimming and J lost 0 bases, with 9 bases between them. The CDR3 sequence is CASSIGGSNQPQHF. Written as DNA, the CDR3 is TGTGCCAGCAGCATAGGCGGTAGCAATCAGCCCCAGCATTTT.

V is TRBV3-1 (or the pseudogene TRBV3-2) and J is TRBJ1-4, with TRBD1 matching over 9 bases. Trimming cost V 2 bases and J 7 bases; bases outside gene matches: 5. Germline V gives CDR1 LGHDT, CDR2 YNNKEL (reference sequence). CDR3 length equals 15 residues. The CDR3 region is CASSQPGTGSEKLFF. DNA of the CDR3: TGTGCCAGCAGCCAACCTGGGACAGGGTCTGAAAAACTGTTTTTT.

This clone was seen once. The chain recombines TRBV29-1 with TRBJ1-6, with 9 bases aligning to TRBD1. Trimming at V came to 6 bases and at J to 10 bases, leaving 7 bases not matched to a gene. Looked up from germline, CDR1 is SQVTM and CDR2 is ANQGSEA. The CDR3 sequence is 13 residues long. CDR3 amino acids: CSVRDREGSPLHF. In nucleotides, the CDR3 is TGCAGCGTGCGGGACAGGGAAGGGTCACCCCTCCACTTT.

This chain connects TRBV5-4 to TRBJ1-2; 7 bases map to TRBD1. The CDR3 runs to 16 residues. Losses at the gene ends were 4 bases for V and 0 bases for J; bases not matched to a gene: 9. CDR1 is SGHNT and CDR2 is YYREEE in the germline V gene (reference sequence). The DNA for the CDR3 is TGTGCCAGCAGCCCCACGGCCGACAGGGCTAACTATGGCTACACCTTC. This codes for CASSPTADRANYGYTF.

This chain joins TRBV12-3 or TRBV12-4 and TRBJ1-2, with 9 bases matching TRBD1. This CDR3 comprises 12 residues. Trimming cost V 10 bases and J 4 bases; bases outside gene matches: 4. For the CDR3, the DNA is TGTGCCACCATGACAGGGGGCTATGGCTACACCTTC. This sequence encodes CATMTGGYGYTF.